This TCR beta chain was identified during a study of blood T cell repertoires in COVID-19. Whole-study context: Sample material is recorded as cDNA or gDNA derived from T cells, B-cell-depleted T cells, or PBMCs.

Points on this clone: Relative to the germline gene, one junction end is altered; a read error may explain this.

The protocol was immunoSEQ multiplex PCR, while the TCRdb copy is restricted to in-frame clones and leaves out a portion. Here the sample spans a few hundred thousand clones, 80% to 90% being singletons. The germline V gene encodes CDR1 GTSNPN and CDR2 SVGIG (reference sequence). The CDR3 totals 13 residues. Sequencing was carried out using peripheral blood. The sequence derives from a woman aged 50 to 60 with acute or convalescent COVID-19. The chain recombines TRBV30 with TRBJ2-1; D possibly corresponds to TRBD1 (7 bases). Here the CDR3 DNA reads TGTGCCTGCGACAGGGACTCCTATAATGAGCAGTTCTTC. As protein: CACDRDSYNEQFF.